A selection of T cell receptor beta chains follows, all from one sample in a study of blood T cell repertoires in COVID-19. Sequencing was performed with immunoSEQ multiplex PCR; in TCRdb, only in-frame clones are kept and a portion is missing. The sample shows some 220,000 clones, around four fifths of them seen only once. The sample comprised peripheral blood. These TCRs come from a man in his fifties or sixties with acute or convalescent COVID-19. Both conserved end residues are part of each CDR3. Each record gives: D gene, V gene, clone size, J gene, CDR3 DNA, CDR3 protein. The D gene is left open where the match is weak. Not every row has a clone size; where given, it reads once, few, many or a size class.

d_gene: .
v_gene: TRBV9
abundance: .
j_gene: TRBJ1-2
CDR3nt: TGTGCCAGCAGCGTAGGGCGGGGAGTGAACTATGGCTACACCTTC
CDR3aa: CASSVGRGVNYGYTF

d_gene: .
v_gene: TRBV24-1
abundance: few
j_gene: TRBJ2-5
CDR3nt: TGTGCCACCCAAGGATGGAGCGGAGAGACCCAGTACTTC
CDR3aa: CATQGWSGETQYF

d_gene: .
v_gene: TRBV7-3
abundance: .
j_gene: TRBJ2-1
CDR3nt: TGTGCCAGCAGCTTCGGGATCGACAATGAGCAGTTCTTC
CDR3aa: CASSFGIDNEQFF

d_gene: .
v_gene: TRBV18
abundance: .
j_gene: TRBJ1-2
CDR3nt: TGTGCCAGCTCACAGGACAGAAACTATGGCTACACCTTC
CDR3aa: CASSQDRNYGYTF

d_gene: TRBD1
v_gene: TRBV7-9
abundance: .
j_gene: TRBJ2-1
CDR3nt: TGTGCCAGCAGCTTATTTGCCGGACAGGGGGATGAGCAGTTCTTC
CDR3aa: CASSLFAGQGDEQFF

d_gene: .
v_gene: TRBV2
abundance: .
j_gene: TRBJ1-5
CDR3nt: TGTGCCAGCAGTGGGGAGGGGAATCAGCCCCAGCATTTT
CDR3aa: CASSGEGNQPQHF

d_gene: .
v_gene: TRBV3-1/TRBV3-2
abundance: .
j_gene: TRBJ1-3
CDR3nt: TGTGCCAGCAGCCAAGTGGGCTCAAACACCATATATTTT
CDR3aa: CASSQVGSNTIYF

d_gene: .
v_gene: TRBV6-6
abundance: .
j_gene: TRBJ1-1
CDR3nt: TGTGCCAGCAGTTTCATGAACACTGAAGCTTTCTTT
CDR3aa: CASSFMNTEAFF

d_gene: .
v_gene: TRBV9
abundance: few
j_gene: TRBJ2-5
CDR3nt: TGTGCCAGCAGCGCCCGACTACAAGAGACCCAGTACTTC
CDR3aa: CASSARLQETQYF

d_gene: .
v_gene: TRBV6-5
abundance: .
j_gene: TRBJ1-6
CDR3nt: TGTGCCAGCAGCTTCGGTAATTCACCCCTCCACTTT
CDR3aa: CASSFGNSPLHF

d_gene: .
v_gene: TRBV11-3
abundance: .
j_gene: TRBJ2-7
CDR3nt: TGTGCCAGCAGCTGGGACACCTCCTACGAGCAGTACTTC
CDR3aa: CASSWDTSYEQYF

d_gene: TRBD1
v_gene: TRBV4-2
abundance: .
j_gene: TRBJ1-5
CDR3nt: TGTGCCAGCAGCCCAGGACAGGGGGCTTGGAGCAATCAGCCCCAGCATTTT
CDR3aa: CASSPGQGAWSNQPQHF

d_gene: .
v_gene: TRBV2
abundance: .
j_gene: TRBJ2-7
CDR3nt: TGTGCCAGCAGTCCGACAGGTGGGATCTACGAGCAGTACTTC
CDR3aa: CASSPTGGIYEQYF